The 11 T cell receptor beta chains reported below all come from one sample, sequenced in a study of blood T cell repertoires in COVID-19. Generated by immunoSEQ multiplex PCR, the TCRdb table keeps only in-frame clones and is missing some. The sample holds under 300,000 clones, 83% seen once. The sequenced material came from peripheral blood. These receptors came from a woman between 45 and 60 years old who had recovered from COVID-19.

This rearrangement joins TRBV11-2 to TRBJ2-5, with 10 bases aligning to TRBD2. This CDR3 is 18 amino acids long. Looked up from germline, CDR1 is SGHAT and CDR2 is FQNNGV. V lost 1 base, J lost 5 bases, and 13 bases stayed unmatched. The CDR3: CASSLGIAGGTGQETQYF. CDR3 nucleotides: TGTGCCAGCAGCTTAGGTATAGCGGGGGGCACCGGTCAGGAGACCCAGTACTTC.

The V call is TRBV3-1 (or the pseudogene TRBV3-2), the J call TRBJ2-7; tentatively, D is TRBD2 (6 bases). V lost 1 base and J lost 2, with 12 bases in between. The CDR3 sequence is 15 residues long. The V gene's germline CDR1 is LGHDT and CDR2 YNNKEL (reference sequence). The CDR3 reads CASSQGAGTTYEQYF. The CDR3 DNA follows: TGTGCCAGCAGCCAAGGGGCGGGGACCACCTACGAGCAGTACTTC.

The chain employs TRBV4-2 and TRBJ2-7; a weak D match, TRBD1 (5 bases). Germline values: CDR1 LGHNA, CDR2 YNFKEQ. V was shortened by 1 base and J by 3 bases, with 13 bases between the two germline ends. The CDR3 has 15 amino acids. CDR3 loop: CASSQVLDSFYEQYF. The DNA for the CDR3 is TGTGCCAGCAGCCAAGTTTTAGACAGCTTCTACGAGCAGTACTTC.

The chain employs TRBV27 and TRBJ2-6; 7 bases line up with TRBD1. This CDR3 contains 15 residues. After removal of 3 bases from V and 5 bases from J, the junction contained 4 bases not matched to a gene. The V gene's germline CDR1 is MNHEY and CDR2 SMNVEV (reference sequence). The CDR3 sequence: CASSLKGGRANVLTF. As DNA, the CDR3 is TGTGCCAGCAGTTTGAAAGGGGGCAGGGCCAACGTCCTGACTTTC.

The chain uses TRBV18 and TRBJ2-7; 7 bases map to TRBD2. Losses at the gene ends were 5 bases for V and 2 bases for J; bases not matched to a gene: 6. The length of the CDR3 is 14 residues. Germline CDR1 is KGHSH and CDR2 is LQKENI. The CDR3 protein is CASSAGEFAYEQYF. CDR3 DNA: TGTGCCAGCTCAGCGGGGGAATTCGCCTACGAGCAGTACTTC.

This clone was detected only a few times. The V gene is TRBV19, the J gene TRBJ2-2, with TRBD1 matching 8 bases. Losses at the gene ends were 10 bases for V and 5 bases for J; bases not matched to a gene: 9. The CDR3 is 14 residues long. CDR1 is LNHDA and CDR2 is SQIVND in the germline V gene (reference sequence). The CDR3 protein is CATRDRGGTGELFF. The CDR3 region has the DNA TGTGCCACACGAGACAGGGGTGGGACCGGGGAGCTGTTTTTT. The full variable domain, rest sourced from reference TRBV19 and TRBJ2-2, is DGGITQSPKYLFRKEGQNVTLSCEQNLNHDAMYWYRQDPGQGLRLIYYSQIVNDFQKGDIAEGYSVSREKKESFPLTVTSAQKNPTAFYLCATRDRGGTGELFFGEGSRLTVL.

The rearrangement links TRBV6-6 to TRBJ1-1; 7 bases agree with TRBD1. The germline V gene encodes CDR1 MNHNY and CDR2 SVGAGI (reference sequence). Trimming at V came to 7 bases and at J to 5 bases, leaving 10 bases not matched to a gene. The CDR3 spans 14 residues. CDR3 protein: CASTSQQGMTEAFF. The CDR3 DNA is TGTGCCAGCACCTCACAACAGGGGATGACTGAAGCTTTCTTT.

This clone was recorded only once. V gene TRBV24-1 combines with J gene TRBJ2-2; 9 bases align to TRBD2. Trimming removed 5 bases from V and 4 bases from J; junction bases left unmatched: 7. CDR1 and CDR2 (germline): KGHDR, SFDVKD. The CDR3 length is 16 residues. The CDR3 protein is CATSATSGLFTGELFF. The CDR3 DNA sequence: TGTGCCACCAGTGCCACTAGCGGGCTTTTCACCGGGGAGCTGTTTTTT.

CDR3: CASSPPTREPQHF. CDR3 DNA sequence: TGTGCCAGCAGTCCCCCCACGCGCGAGCCCCAGCATTTT. The chain has TRBV27 and TRBJ1-5; D is unresolved. The germline CDR1 and CDR2 sequences are MNHEY and SMNVEV (reference sequence). Between the trimmed V and J ends, which lost 5 bases and 8 bases, there was a span of 13 bases. The CDR3 is 13 residues long.

The table lists this clone with a count of one. CDR3 DNA: TGTGCCAGCAGTGAATCGCCACCCTCGGCAGGGGGAAATGAGCAGTTCTTC. It encodes CASSESPPSAGGNEQFF. The chain has TRBV6-1 and TRBJ2-1; 7 nucleotides agree with TRBD1. CDR1 and CDR2 from the germline V gene are MNHNS and SASEGT. Trimming took 2 bases from V and 7 from J; bases not matched to a gene: 14. This CDR3 spans 17 amino acids.

This rearrangement joins TRBV19 to TRBJ2-2; tentative D call: TRBD1 (5 bases). The V gene lost 4 bases and the J gene lost 6 bases, with 18 bases spanning the gap. The CDR3 contains 16 residues. Looked up from germline, CDR1 is LNHDA and CDR2 is SQIVND (reference sequence). Written as DNA, the CDR3 is TGTGCCAGTAGTAAACTGACAGTCCTAGAAGCCGGGGAGCTGTTTTTT. Translation gives CASSKLTVLEAGELFF. Full variable domain (rest looked up from reference TRBV19 and TRBJ2-2): DGGITQSPKYLFRKEGQNVTLSCEQNLNHDAMYWYRQDPGQGLRLIYYSQIVNDFQKGDIAEGYSVSREKKESFPLTVTSAQKNPTAFYLCASSKLTVLEAGELFFGEGSRLTVL.